This T cell receptor (beta chain) was identified in a study of regulatory T cells in long-lasting Graves disease. Study information: It was over 5 years of antithyroid drugs, with positive TSH receptor antibodies, that meant persistent Graves' disease. Broader study findings: Gene preferences differed: TRBV28, TRBJ1-2, TRBJ2-5 in persistent cases.

V was clipped by 7 bases and J by 1 base; unmatched bases: 5. This CDR3 is built from 14 residues. Germline V gene sequence: CDR1 SQVTM, CDR2 ANQGSEA. The sample's time point: persistent/refractory GD, antithyroid drugs over 5 years with positive TRAb. The TCR library used RNA extracted from PBMCs. Construction of the TCR beta libraries employed iRepertoire HTBI primers in conjunction with Arm-PCR of CDR3 regions. TCRdb passed the multiplex PCR reads through MiXCR, listing each CDR3 protein once. The data contain about 470,000 distinct CDR3 sequences, about a fifth of them singletons. This clonotype was detected ten times or more. The target antigen is unknown.

Sequences were derived from peripheral blood mononuclear cells (PBMCs), sampled when the disease was refractory, from a patient treated with antithyroid drugs. The receptor comes from a female donor with Graves disease. The chain joins TRBV29-1 to TRBJ2-5; 11 bases match TRBD2. CDR3 sequence (DNA): TGCAGCGGGACGGGACTAGCGGTCCAAGAGACCCAGTACTTC. Protein: CSGTGLAVQETQYF.